This T cell receptor beta chain was sequenced during a study of glioma-infiltrating T cells. The study, taken as a whole, reports: Non-neoplastic patients had below-expected tissue-blood divergence, while all gliomas exceeded expectation. Tissue and blood shared very few CDR3 sequences.

The CDR3 has 12 amino acids. Germline V CDR1 and CDR2: MNHNS, SASEGT. V was trimmed by 11 bases and J by 7 bases, leaving 15 bases between them. This clonotype was picked up many times. Its target is not known. Amplification of TCR alpha and beta CDR3 regions from RNA used iRepertoire nested multiplex PCR. One-step reverse transcription and amplification started from approximately 100-400 ng of tissue mRNA or PBMC total RNA. TCRdb passed the multiplex PCR reads through MiXCR, listing each CDR3 protein once. Of under 200,000 distinct CDR3 sequences listed, roughly two fifths are singletons. The source is a human donor with low-grade glioma or glioblastoma, undergoing nonglioma brain surgery, or in good health (not recorded which). The chain couples TRBV6-1 to TRBJ2-1; D gene ambiguous. The sample comprised glioma tissue, nonneoplastic brain tissue, or PBMCs (not recorded which). The CDR3 DNA follows: TGTGCCCTCCGGTGGACGACGAATGAGCAGTTCTTC. The encoded protein is CALRWTTNEQFF.